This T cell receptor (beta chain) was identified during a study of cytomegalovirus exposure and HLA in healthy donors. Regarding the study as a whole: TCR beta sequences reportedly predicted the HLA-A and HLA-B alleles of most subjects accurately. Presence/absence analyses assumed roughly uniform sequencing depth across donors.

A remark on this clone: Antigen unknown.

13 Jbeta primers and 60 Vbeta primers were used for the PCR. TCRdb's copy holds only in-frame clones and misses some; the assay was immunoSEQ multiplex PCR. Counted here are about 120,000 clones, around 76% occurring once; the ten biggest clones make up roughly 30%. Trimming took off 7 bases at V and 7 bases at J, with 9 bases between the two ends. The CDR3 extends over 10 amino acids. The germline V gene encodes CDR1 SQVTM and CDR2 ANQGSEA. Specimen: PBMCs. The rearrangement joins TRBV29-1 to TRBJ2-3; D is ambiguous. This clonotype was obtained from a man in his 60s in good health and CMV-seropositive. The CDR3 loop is CSGLSNTQYF. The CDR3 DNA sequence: TGCAGCGGTCTGAGTAATACGCAGTATTTT.